This record covers a single T cell receptor beta chain. This entry is derived from a study of blood T cell repertoires in COVID-19. About the study: Acute and convalescent COVID-19 samples came from the United States, Italy and Spain.

Original analysis: Estimation of nucleated cell counts was performed using reference gene primer amplification. The table came from immunoSEQ multiplex PCR; TCRdb's copy has only in-frame clones and leaves some out. D and trimming were read from the DNA, whereas the V and J calls and clone size are those reported in that table. This sample yields around 64,000 clones, of which 90% to 95% are seen a single time; 6.5% to 9.5% belongs to the top ten. This CDR3 region has 15 residues. Germline assignment: CDR1 MNHEY and CDR2 SVGAGI. V dropped 4 bases and J dropped 2; count of bases not matched to a gene: 2.

The TCR comes from a human donor in a cohort sampled during active COVID-19. The chain links TRBV6-5 to TRBJ2-7, with 13 bases fitting TRBD2. Sequencing used peripheral blood. DNA for the CDR3: TGTGCCAGCAGTTCCGGACTAGCGGGAGCCTACGAGCAGTACTTC. Protein sequence: CASSSGLAGAYEQYF.